Given below is one T cell receptor (beta chain) in context. V shed 3 bases, J shed 9 bases, and the junction held 4 bases outside the gene matches. The CDR3 contains 12 residues. The V gene's germline CDR1 is SGDLS and CDR2 YYNGEE. The data derive from a study of cytomegalovirus exposure and HLA in healthy donors. Generated by immunoSEQ multiplex PCR, the TCRdb table keeps only in-frame clones and is missing some. The sample yields more than 110,000 clones, around 90% seen once. This rearrangement joins TRBV9 to TRBJ2-7; 9 bases map to TRBD1. The receptor comes from a woman younger than 35 in good health and CMV-seropositive. Sequencing was performed on PBMCs. The CDR3 spells CASSAGQGRQYF. The CDR3 DNA sequence: TGTGCCAGCAGCGCGGGACAGGGTCGGCAGTACTTC.